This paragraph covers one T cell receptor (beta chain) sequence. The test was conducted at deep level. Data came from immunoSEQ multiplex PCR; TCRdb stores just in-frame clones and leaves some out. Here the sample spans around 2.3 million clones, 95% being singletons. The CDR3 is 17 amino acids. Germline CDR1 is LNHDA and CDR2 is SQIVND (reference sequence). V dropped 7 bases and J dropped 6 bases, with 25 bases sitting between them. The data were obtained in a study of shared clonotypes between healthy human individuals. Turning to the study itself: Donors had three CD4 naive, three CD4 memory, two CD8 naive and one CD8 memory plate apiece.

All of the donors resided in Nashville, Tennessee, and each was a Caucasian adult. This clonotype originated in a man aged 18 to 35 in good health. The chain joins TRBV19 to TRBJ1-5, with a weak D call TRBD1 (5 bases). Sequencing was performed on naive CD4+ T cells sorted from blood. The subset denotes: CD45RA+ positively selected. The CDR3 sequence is CASTAQPLTVDGQPQHF. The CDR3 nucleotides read TGTGCCAGTACCGCACAGCCGTTGACAGTCGATGGTCAGCCCCAGCATTTT.